These 10 T cell receptor beta chains share one sample of origin, sequenced in a study of blood T cell repertoires in COVID-19. TCRdb's table, derived via immunoSEQ multiplex PCR, lists solely in-frame clones and lacks some. The profile covers roughly 280,000 clones, with about nine tenths appearing a single time and about 11% taken by the ten largest. The sample taken for sequencing was peripheral blood. The receptors were gathered from a woman in her thirties with COVID-19, enrolled during active disease.

The chain is built from TRBV6-5 and TRBJ2-3; perhaps TRBD2 as D (5 bases). This CDR3 has 14 amino acids. In germline, CDR1 is MNHEY, CDR2 SVGAGI. V was clipped by 6 bases and J by 6 bases, with 16 bases between them. The CDR3 coding sequence is TGTGCCAGCAGGAAAGACTATTTGTTGGATACGCAGTATTTT. This gives the protein CASRKDYLLDTQYF.

This clone was picked up one time. The chain links TRBV28 to TRBJ2-1, with TRBD2 identical over 10 bases. Per the germline V gene, CDR1 is MDHEN and CDR2 is SYDVKM. With V trimmed by 8 bases and J by 3 bases, 10 bases remained unmatched. The CDR3 covers 16 residues. The CDR3 spells CASSPGLADIYNEQFF. The CDR3 nucleotides are TGTGCCAGCTCACCAGGACTAGCGGACATCTACAATGAGCAGTTCTTC.

This sequence joins TRBV5-4 and TRBJ2-7; no clear D. V lost 5 bases, J lost 1 base, and 7 bases lay in between. CDR3 length: 12 residues. The germline V gene has CDR1 SGHNT and CDR2 YYREEE (reference sequence). CDR3 sequence: CASSSGSYEQYF. CDR3 nucleotides: TGTGCCAGCAGTAGTGGTTCCTACGAGCAGTACTTC.

This clone has only a few counts. This chain connects TRBV3-1 (or the pseudogene TRBV3-2) to TRBJ1-5; D unresolved. Germline-derived CDR1 and CDR2 are LGHDT and YNNKEL (reference sequence). The CDR3 totals 17 residues. Trimming shortened V by 1 base and J by 1 base, and 14 bases separated the two germline ends. The CDR3, as DNA: TGTGCCAGCAGCCAAGGCGAGGGAAGTGACAGCAATCAGCCCCAGCATTTT. Its protein product is CASSQGEGSDSNQPQHF.

The chain is built from TRBV28 and TRBJ2-3; 9 bases are shared with TRBD2. Per the germline V gene, CDR1 is MDHEN and CDR2 is SYDVKM. CDR3 length equals 20 residues. Trimming removed 0 bases from V and 2 bases from J; junction bases left unmatched: 15. DNA of the CDR3: TGTGCCAGCAGTTTATGGCCGCGGGGTAGCGGGAGCGGGACCACAGATACGCAGTATTTT. Translating gives CASSLWPRGSGSGTTDTQYF.

The chain carries TRBV28 and TRBJ2-7, with 14 bases that match TRBD2. CDR3 length: 19 residues. From germline, CDR1 is MDHEN and CDR2 SYDVKM. J was trimmed by 2 bases and V by 5 bases; bases with no gene match: 14. CDR3 protein: CASSAPLPGLAGVTYEQYF. CDR3 sequence (DNA): TGTGCCAGCAGTGCCCCACTCCCGGGACTAGCGGGAGTAACCTACGAGCAGTACTTC. The whole variable domain, remainder taken from reference TRBV28 and TRBJ2-7, is DVKVTQSSRYLVKRTGEKVFLECVQDMDHENMFWYRQDPGLGLRLIYFSYDVKMKEKGDIPEGYSVSREKKERFSLILESASTNQTSMYLCASSAPLPGLAGVTYEQYFGPGTRLTVT.

The V call is TRBV6-6, the J call TRBJ2-7, with unresolved D. The CDR3 has 16 amino acids. V was cut by 5 bases and J by 0 bases, with 17 bases left in between. Per germline, CDR1 MNHNY and CDR2 SVGAGI (reference sequence). CDR3: CASSRPQQAISYEQYF. The CDR3 DNA reads TGTGCCAGCAGTCGCCCCCAACAAGCGATCTCCTACGAGCAGTACTTC.

The V and J genes are TRBV6-6 and TRBJ1-1; 7 nucleotides line up with TRBD1. The CDR3 has 13 residues. CDR1 is MNHNY, CDR2 SVGAGI, per germline (reference sequence). The junction had 7 bases not matched to a gene; V was cut back by 7 bases and J by 5 bases. CDR3: CASTDRANTEAFF. CDR3 in DNA: TGTGCCAGCACCGACAGGGCGAATACTGAAGCTTTCTTT.

V usage is TRBV7-3 and J usage is TRBJ2-1, with TRBD2 matching 8 bases. The length of the CDR3 is 15 residues. The germline V gene encodes CDR1 SGHTA and CDR2 FQGTGA. V was clipped by 2 bases and J by 5 bases; unmatched bases: 5. This chain's CDR3 is CASSLAGGPNNEQFF. The CDR3 region has the DNA TGTGCCAGCAGCTTAGCGGGAGGACCGAACAATGAGCAGTTCTTC.

V gene TRBV19 combines with J gene TRBJ2-1; 10 bases are shared with TRBD2. Germline V CDR1 and CDR2: LNHDA, SQIVND (reference sequence). The CDR3 contains 14 residues. Losses at the gene ends were 3 bases for V and 7 bases for J; bases not matched to a gene: 3. CDR3 bases: TGTGCCAGTAGTATCCTAGCGGGAGCTAATGAGCAGTTCTTC. This translates into CASSILAGANEQFF. The variable domain in full, with the rest retrieved from reference TRBV19 and TRBJ2-1, is DGGITQSPKYLFRKEGQNVTLSCEQNLNHDAMYWYRQDPGQGLRLIYYSQIVNDFQKGDIAEGYSVSREKKESFPLTVTSAQKNPTAFYLCASSILAGANEQFFGPGTRLTVL.